There are many counts of the clone carrying this TCR beta chain. The antigen remains undetermined. TCRdb called the reads again in MiXCR, with one record for every CDR3 protein. Altogether under 350,000 distinct CDR3 sequences are present, about a tenth being singletons, with the ten largest covering 2% to 3%. This sample is drawn from a study of T cell repertoires in cytomegalovirus infection. Study in general: Public TCR beta signatures provided an indication of both CMV infection and a matching HLA type.

The CDR3 contains 14 residues. Trimming removed 2 bases at V and 3 bases at J, with 11 bases between. Germline loops: CDR1 SGHTA, CDR2 FQGNSA. General study results and limits: HLA-C-restricted CMV-specific TCR beta clonotypes were dominant in the ex vivo response.

The source of this sequence is a human donor in good health (CMV status not recorded). Some clones in this sample may be carry-over from other donors' samples. Sequencing was carried out using PBMCs. This chain links TRBV7-2 with TRBJ2-7, with D unclear. CDR3 in DNA: TGTGCCAGCAGCTTACCAGGATCGGGCTACGAGCAGTACGTC. Translating it yields CASSLPGSGYEQYV.